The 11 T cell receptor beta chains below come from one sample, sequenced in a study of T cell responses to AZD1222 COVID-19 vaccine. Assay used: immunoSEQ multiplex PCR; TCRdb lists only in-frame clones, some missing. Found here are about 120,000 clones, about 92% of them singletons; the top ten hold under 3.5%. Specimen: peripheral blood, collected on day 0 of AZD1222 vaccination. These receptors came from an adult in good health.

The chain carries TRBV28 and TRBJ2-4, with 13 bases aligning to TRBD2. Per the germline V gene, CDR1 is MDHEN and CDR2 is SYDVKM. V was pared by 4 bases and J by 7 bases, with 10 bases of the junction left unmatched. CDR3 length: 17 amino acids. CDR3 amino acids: CASSSWTSGREDNIQYF. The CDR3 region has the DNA TGTGCCAGCAGTTCCTGGACTAGCGGGAGAGAGGATAACATTCAGTACTTC.

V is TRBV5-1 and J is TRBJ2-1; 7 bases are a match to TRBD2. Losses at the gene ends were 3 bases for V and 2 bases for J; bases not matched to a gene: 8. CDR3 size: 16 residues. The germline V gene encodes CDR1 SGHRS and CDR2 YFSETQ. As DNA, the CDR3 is TGCGCCAGCAGCTACCCTTTGAGCGGGACCTACAATGAGCAGTTCTTC. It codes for CASSYPLSGTYNEQFF.

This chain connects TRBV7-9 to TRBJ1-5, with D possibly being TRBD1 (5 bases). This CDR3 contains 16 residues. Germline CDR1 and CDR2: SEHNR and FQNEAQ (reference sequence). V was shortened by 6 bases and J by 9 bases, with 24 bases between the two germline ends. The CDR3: CASSHNRWDWAGPQHF. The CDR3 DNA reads TGTGCCAGCAGTCATAATCGATGGGACTGGGCAGGGCCCCAGCATTTT.

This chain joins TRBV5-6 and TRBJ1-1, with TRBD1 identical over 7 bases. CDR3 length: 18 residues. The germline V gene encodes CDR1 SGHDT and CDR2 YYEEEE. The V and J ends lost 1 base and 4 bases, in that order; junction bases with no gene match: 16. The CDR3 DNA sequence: TGTGCCAGCAGCTTGAAGCGAGGGGGCAGGTATTTTGTCACTGAAGCTTTCTTT. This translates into CASSLKRGGRYFVTEAFF. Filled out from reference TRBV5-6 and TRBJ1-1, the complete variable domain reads DAGVTQSPTHLIKTRGQQVTLRCSPKSGHDTVSWYQQALGQGPQFIFQYYEEEERQRGNFPDRFSGHQFPNYSSELNVNALLLGDSALYLCASSLKRGGRYFVTEAFFGQGTRLTVV.

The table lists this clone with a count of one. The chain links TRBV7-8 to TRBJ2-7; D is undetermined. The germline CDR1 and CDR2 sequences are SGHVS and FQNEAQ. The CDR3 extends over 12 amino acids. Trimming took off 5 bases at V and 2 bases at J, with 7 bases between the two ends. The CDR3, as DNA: TGTGCCAGCAGCGGTATCGCCTACGAGCAGTACTTC. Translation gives CASSGIAYEQYF.

This CDR3 is CASSRLPGTQETQYF. As DNA, the CDR3 is TGTGCCAGCAGTAGACTCCCCGGGACCCAAGAGACCCAGTACTTC. The chain has TRBV6-2 or TRBV6-3 and TRBJ2-5; D possibly uses TRBD1 or TRBD2 (5 bases each). Germline loops: CDR1 MNHEY, CDR2 SVGEGT. Trimming removed 5 bases from V and 1 base from J, with 14 bases in between. The CDR3 loop spans 15 amino acids.

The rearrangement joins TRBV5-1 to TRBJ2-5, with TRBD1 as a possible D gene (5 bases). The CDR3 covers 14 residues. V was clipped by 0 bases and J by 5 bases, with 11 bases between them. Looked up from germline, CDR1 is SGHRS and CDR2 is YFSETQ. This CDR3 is CASSLGPAGETQYF. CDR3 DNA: TGCGCCAGCAGCTTGGGCCCTGCAGGGGAGACCCAGTACTTC.

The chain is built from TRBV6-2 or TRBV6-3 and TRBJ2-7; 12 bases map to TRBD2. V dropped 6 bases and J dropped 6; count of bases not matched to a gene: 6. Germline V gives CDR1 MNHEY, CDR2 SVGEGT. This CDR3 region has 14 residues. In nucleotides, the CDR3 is TGTGCCAGCAGCCTACTAGCGGGAGGCCGCGAGCAGTACTTC. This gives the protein CASSLLAGGREQYF.

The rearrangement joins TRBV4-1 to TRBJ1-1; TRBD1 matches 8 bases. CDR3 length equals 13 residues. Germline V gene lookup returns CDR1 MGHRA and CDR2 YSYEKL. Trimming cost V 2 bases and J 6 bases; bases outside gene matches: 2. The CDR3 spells CASSQLDRAEAFF. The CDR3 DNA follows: TGCGCCAGCAGCCAACTGGACAGGGCTGAAGCTTTCTTT.

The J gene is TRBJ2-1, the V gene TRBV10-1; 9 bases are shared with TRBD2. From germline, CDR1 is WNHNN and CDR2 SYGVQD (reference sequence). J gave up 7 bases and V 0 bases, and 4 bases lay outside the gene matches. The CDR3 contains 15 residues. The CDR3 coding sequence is TGCGCCAGCAGTGAGTCGACTAGCGGACTTAATGAGCAGTTCTTC. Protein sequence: CASSESTSGLNEQFF.

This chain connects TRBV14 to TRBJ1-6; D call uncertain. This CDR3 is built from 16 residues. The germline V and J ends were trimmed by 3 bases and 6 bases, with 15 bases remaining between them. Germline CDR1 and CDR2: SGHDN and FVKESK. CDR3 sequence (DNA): TGTGCCAGCAGCCACCGGGCCATCAACCGTAATTCACCCCTCCACTTT. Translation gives CASSHRAINRNSPLHF.